One T cell receptor beta chain is described in this entry. Together with a sample-barcoded 5' primer, a J-beta primer mix was included in a second PCR lasting roughly 6 to 12 cycles. TCRdb recomputed calls from the 5' RACE reads with MiXCR, one row per CDR3 protein. The profile shows just under 900,000 distinct CDR3 sequences, around 30% of them singletons. This entry is derived from a study of blood T cells in healthy people across ages. Germline loops: CDR1 ENHRY, CDR2 SYGVKD. The CDR3 is made up of 14 amino acids. With 4 bases clipped from V and 13 bases from J, the junction kept 10 bases outside the gene matches.

Sequencing was performed on blood. The rearrangement joins TRBV10-3 to TRBJ2-1; 10 nucleotides line up with TRBD1. This sequence was found in a woman aged 80 or older in good health. CDR3 nucleotide sequence: TGTGCCATCAGTGGAGGACAGGGGGTAGAGACCCAGTTCTTC. It encodes CAISGGQGVETQFF.